This entry features one T cell receptor beta chain sequence. Its specificity is unknown. The protocol was immunoSEQ multiplex PCR, while the TCRdb copy is restricted to in-frame clones and leaves out a portion. The sample shows about 2.3 million clones, 80% to 95% of them seen only once. Participating donors were healthy, HIV-negative adults free of recent acute infections or vaccinations. CDR1 and CDR2 from the germline V gene are SQVTM and ANQGSEA. This CDR3 region has 13 residues. Trimming pared 7 bases from V and 5 bases from J, leaving 15 bases between. The data belong to a study of shared clonotypes between healthy human individuals. General study points: Larger richness was generally estimated for naive than memory subsets.

The sample consisted of naive CD4+ T cells from PBMCs. The subset is: CD45RA+ positively selected. This chain links TRBV29-1 with TRBJ2-1, with a weak D call TRBD2 (6 bases). The receptor comes from a man aged 18 to 30 in good health. Some clones in this sample may be carry-over from other donors' samples. This CDR3 is CSGAASVHNEQFF. For the CDR3, the DNA is TGCAGCGGGGCGGCTAGCGTCCACAATGAGCAGTTCTTC.